The next 14 T cell receptor beta chains were all read from a single sample in a study of T cell clonotyping in hematopoietic cell transplantation. TCRdb keeps only in-frame clones here, not all; method: immunoSEQ multiplex PCR. The sample lists about 9,500 clones; approximately 93% were seen once. The input for sequencing was PBMCs, taken 100 days after allogeneic stem cell transplant. The receptors stem from a male patient aged 45-60 years who had an allogeneic stem cell transplant from a related donor, so T cells may come from the graft donor. Some clones in this sample may be carry-over from other donors' samples.

This rearrangement joins TRBV28 to TRBJ1-1; D remains ambiguous. The CDR3 spans 12 residues. From germline, CDR1 is MDHEN and CDR2 SYDVKM. The V end was cut by 4 bases, the J end by 8 bases, with 11 bases between. The CDR3 loop reads CASSSRRPEAFF. CDR3 in DNA: TGTGCCAGCAGTTCTAGGAGGCCCGAAGCTTTCTTT.

The chain joins TRBV29-1 to TRBJ1-2; TRBD1 might be the D (5 bases). From germline, CDR1 is SQVTM and CDR2 ANQGSEA. This CDR3 has 13 amino acids. The ends were cut back, 1 base at V and 4 bases at J, with 10 bases in the middle. The CDR3 DNA follows: TGCAGCGTTGAAGCGCGGGGGATCTATGGCTACACCTTC. This encodes CSVEARGIYGYTF.

V is TRBV29-1 and J is TRBJ2-7, with a weak D call TRBD1 (5 bases). The germline V gene encodes CDR1 SQVTM and CDR2 ANQGSEA. Trimming shortened V by 4 bases and J by 6 bases, and 13 bases separated the two germline ends. The length of the CDR3 is 12 residues. CDR3 in DNA: TGCAGCGTTGTAGGGGCGCGAGCCGAGCAGTACTTC. This gives the protein CSVVGARAEQYF.

The gene calls are TRBV5-6 and TRBJ1-2, with 11 nucleotides matching TRBD1. From germline, CDR1 is SGHDT and CDR2 YYEEEE. Unmatched junction bases numbered 4, after V lost 4 bases and J lost 8 bases. The CDR3 totals 13 residues. The CDR3, as DNA: TGTGCCAGCAGCGGACAGGGGGCCTACGGCTACACCTTC. Amino acids: CASSGQGAYGYTF.

J is TRBJ2-7 and V is TRBV30, with 10 bases identical to TRBD2. V lost 4 bases, J lost 8 bases, and 5 bases stayed unmatched. Germline CDR1 GTSNPN, CDR2 SVGIG (reference sequence). This CDR3 spans 12 amino acids. The CDR3, as DNA: TGTGCCTGGACCACTAGCGGGACGAAGCAGTACTTC. Its translation is CAWTTSGTKQYF.

The V call is TRBV2, the J call TRBJ2-7; maybe TRBD1 (5 bases). Germline V gene sequence: CDR1 SNHLY, CDR2 FYNNEI. The CDR3 totals 11 residues. The V end was cut by 3 bases, the J end by 7 bases, with 7 bases between. CDR3 residues: CASSDQGEQYF. CDR3 nucleotide sequence: TGTGCCAGCAGTGACCAGGGAGAGCAGTACTTC.

This clone turned up a few times. The J gene is TRBJ1-2, the V gene TRBV7-9, with a weak D call TRBD1 (6 bases). This CDR3 has 17 amino acids. Germline lookup yields CDR1 SEHNR and CDR2 FQNEAQ (reference sequence). Trimming removed 5 bases from V and 0 bases from J, with 19 bases in between. CDR3 amino acids: CASSERGGPEANYGYTF. The CDR3 DNA sequence: TGTGCCAGCAGCGAACGAGGGGGGCCGGAAGCTAACTATGGCTACACCTTC.

The chain recombines TRBV6-1 with TRBJ2-1; D remains unclear. CDR1 MNHNS and CDR2 SASEGT come from the germline V gene. CDR3 size: 13 residues. With 2 bases removed from V and 5 bases from J, the gap between germline ends came to 7 bases. CDR3 amino acids: CASSEKSHNEQFF. CDR3 nucleotide sequence: TGTGCCAGCAGTGAAAAGTCGCACAATGAGCAGTTCTTC.

The count of this clone is one. The rearrangement joins TRBV28 to TRBJ2-5; D is unclear. This CDR3 comprises 15 residues. Germline CDR1 reads MDHEN; CDR2 reads SYDVKM. The V and J ends lost 5 bases and 5 bases respectively, with 18 bases between them. CDR3 residues: CASSTYGRRGETQYF. The CDR3 DNA follows: TGTGCCAGCAGTACCTACGGACGGCGTGGTGAGACCCAGTACTTC. The whole variable domain, filled in from reference TRBV28 and TRBJ2-5, reads DVKVTQSSRYLVKRTGEKVFLECVQDMDHENMFWYRQDPGLGLRLIYFSYDVKMKEKGDIPEGYSVSREKKERFSLILESASTNQTSMYLCASSTYGRRGETQYFGPGTRLLVL.

The V call is TRBV13, the J call TRBJ2-7; D ambiguous. The V gene lost 2 bases and the J gene lost 2 bases, with 7 bases spanning the gap. CDR1 and CDR2 (germline): PRHDT, FYEKMQ (reference sequence). The CDR3 extends over 13 amino acids. CDR3 amino acids: CASSLWGTYEQYF. CDR3 DNA: TGTGCCAGCAGCTTATGGGGTACCTACGAGCAGTACTTC.

This chain links TRBV5-1 with TRBJ2-7, with a possible D match to TRBD2 (6 bases). Trimming took 2 bases from V and 3 from J, leaving 15 bases between them. The CDR3 extends over 15 amino acids. Germline-derived CDR1 and CDR2 are SGHRS and YFSETQ. In nucleotides, the CDR3 is TGCGCCAGCAGCTTCCGTCCGGGAGTCGACTACGAGCAGTACTTC. It yields the protein CASSFRPGVDYEQYF.

This chain uses TRBV28 with TRBJ2-1; D unclear. CDR1 and CDR2 from the germline V gene are MDHEN and SYDVKM. The V and J ends lost 3 bases and 7 bases respectively, with 4 bases between them. This CDR3 contains 11 residues. The CDR3 coding sequence is TGTGCCAGCAGTTTGCTAAATGAGCAGTTCTTC. This gives the protein CASSLLNEQFF.

The chain links TRBV5-4 to TRBJ2-7; no definite D call. CDR1 and CDR2 (germline): SGHNT, YYREEE (reference sequence). The V gene lost 1 base and the J gene lost 3 bases, with 11 bases spanning the gap. This CDR3 comprises 14 residues. The DNA of the CDR3 is TGTGCCAGCAGCTTGTCCGGGCCAAGCTACGAGCAGTACTTC. Its translation: CASSLSGPSYEQYF.

This clone has only one observation. In DNA, the CDR3 is TGTGCCAGCAGCTTAGTCGCGGCGGATTATGGCTACACCTTC. It encodes CASSLVAADYGYTF. V is TRBV7-9 and J is TRBJ1-2, with D hard to call. This CDR3 spans 14 amino acids. Germline-derived CDR1 and CDR2 are SEHNR and FQNEAQ (reference sequence). Trimming left V 1 base short and J 5 bases short, with 11 bases between.